This TCR beta chain was obtained from a study of persistence of HIV-infected CD4 T cells. Turning to this clone: The antigen remains unidentified.

Stimulation used 7.5 to 10 ug/mL lysate from CMV-infected fibroblasts. Memory cells lacking CD40L and CD69 with high CD45RO were sorted. Notes on the study in general: Compared with CD3/CD28-stimulated cells, CMV- and Gag-responding cells showed lower TCRbeta richness.

The immunoSEQ assay was version 4, run in survey mode. Assay used: immunoSEQ multiplex PCR; TCRdb lists only in-frame clones, some missing. The table lists some 30,000 clones, roughly 87% of them singletons, with 6.4% in the top ten. The CDR3 is made up of 18 amino acids. Germline values: CDR1 SQVTM, CDR2 ANQGSEA. V dropped 0 bases and J dropped 0; count of bases not matched to a gene: 3. This specimen was CD4+ T cells sorted from PBMCs after 18-hour stimulation, taken from a patient who received antiretroviral therapy. The clonotype was recovered from an adult woman with HIV who was CMV-seropositive. The chain carries TRBV29-1 and TRBJ2-4; 15 bases map to TRBD2. CDR3 nucleotides: TGCAGCGTTGAAGAGGGACTAGCGGGGGGACTAGCCAAAAACATTCAGTACTTC. Protein: CSVEEGLAGGLAKNIQYF.